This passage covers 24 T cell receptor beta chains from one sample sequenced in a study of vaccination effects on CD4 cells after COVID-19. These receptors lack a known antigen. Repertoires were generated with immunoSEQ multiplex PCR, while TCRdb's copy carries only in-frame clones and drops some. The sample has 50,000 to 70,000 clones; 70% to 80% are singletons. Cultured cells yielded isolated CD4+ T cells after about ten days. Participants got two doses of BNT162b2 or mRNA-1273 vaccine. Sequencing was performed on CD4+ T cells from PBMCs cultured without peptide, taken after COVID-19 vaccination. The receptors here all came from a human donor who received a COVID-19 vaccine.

CDR3 amino acids: CATNGGDTGYNEQFF. CDR3 DNA sequence: TGTGCCACCAATGGGGGGGACACGGGCTACAATGAGCAGTTCTTC. The chain is built from TRBV24-1 and TRBJ2-1, with D perhaps TRBD2 (7 bases). The CDR3 consists of 15 residues. Germline V gives CDR1 KGHDR, CDR2 SFDVKD. Trimming removed 8 bases from V and 3 bases from J, with 16 bases in between.

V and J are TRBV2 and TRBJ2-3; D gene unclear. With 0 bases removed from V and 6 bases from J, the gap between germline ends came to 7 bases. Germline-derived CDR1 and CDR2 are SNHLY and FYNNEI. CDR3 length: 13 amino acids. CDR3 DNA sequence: TGTGCCAGCAGTGAAGCGAGGCAGGATACGCAGTATTTT. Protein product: CASSEARQDTQYF.

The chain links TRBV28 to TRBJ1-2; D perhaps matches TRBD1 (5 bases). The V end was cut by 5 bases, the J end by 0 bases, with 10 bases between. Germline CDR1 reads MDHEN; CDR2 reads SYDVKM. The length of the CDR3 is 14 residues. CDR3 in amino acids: CASSRQGTNYGYTF. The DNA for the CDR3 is TGTGCCAGCAGTCGCCAGGGAACTAACTATGGCTACACCTTC.

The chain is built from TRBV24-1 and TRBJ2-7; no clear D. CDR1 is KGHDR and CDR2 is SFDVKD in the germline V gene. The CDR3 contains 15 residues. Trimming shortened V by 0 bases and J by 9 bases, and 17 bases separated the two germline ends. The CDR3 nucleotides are TGTGCCACCAGTGATTTGGACGGCCACAAGAACCCGCAGTACGTC. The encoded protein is CATSDLDGHKNPQYV.

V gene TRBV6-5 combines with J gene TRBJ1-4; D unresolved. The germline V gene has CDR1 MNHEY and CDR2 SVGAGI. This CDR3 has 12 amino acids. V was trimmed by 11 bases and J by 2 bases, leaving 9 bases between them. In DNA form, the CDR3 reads TGTGCCGCCGGGCGGACTAATGAAAAACTGTTTTTT. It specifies CAAGRTNEKLFF.

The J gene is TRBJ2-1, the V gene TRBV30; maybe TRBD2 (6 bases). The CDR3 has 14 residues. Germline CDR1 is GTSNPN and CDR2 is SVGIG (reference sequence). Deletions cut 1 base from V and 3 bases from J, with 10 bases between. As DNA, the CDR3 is TGTGCCTGGAGTGAGGGGACTTTCTACAATGAGCAGTTCTTC. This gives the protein CAWSEGTFYNEQFF.

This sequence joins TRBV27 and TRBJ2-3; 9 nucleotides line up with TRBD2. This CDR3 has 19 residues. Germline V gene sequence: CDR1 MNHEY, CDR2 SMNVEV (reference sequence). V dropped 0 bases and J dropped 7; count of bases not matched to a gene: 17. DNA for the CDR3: TGTGCCAGCAGTTTATCGGCCGTTGGGGGAGTAGCGGGGGCGAATACGCAGTATTTT. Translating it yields CASSLSAVGGVAGANTQYF.

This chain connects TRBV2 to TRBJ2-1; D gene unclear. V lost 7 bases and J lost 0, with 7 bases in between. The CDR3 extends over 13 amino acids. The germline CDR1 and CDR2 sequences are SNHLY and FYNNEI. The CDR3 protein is CASTSSSYNEQFF. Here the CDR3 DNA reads TGTGCCAGCACGAGTTCCTCCTACAATGAGCAGTTCTTC. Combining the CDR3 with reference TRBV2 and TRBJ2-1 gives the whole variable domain EPEVTQTPSHQVTQMGQEVILRCVPISNHLYFYWYRQILGQKVEFLVSFYNNEISEKSEIFDDQFSVERPDGSNFTLKIRSTKLEDSAMYFCASTSSSYNEQFFGPGTRLTVL.

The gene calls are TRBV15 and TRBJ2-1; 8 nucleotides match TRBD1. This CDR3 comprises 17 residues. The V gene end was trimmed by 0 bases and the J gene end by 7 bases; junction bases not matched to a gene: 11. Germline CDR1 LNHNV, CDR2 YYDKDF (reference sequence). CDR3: CATSREAVGTGSNEQFF. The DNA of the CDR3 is TGTGCCACCAGCAGAGAAGCGGTAGGGACAGGTAGTAATGAGCAGTTCTTC.

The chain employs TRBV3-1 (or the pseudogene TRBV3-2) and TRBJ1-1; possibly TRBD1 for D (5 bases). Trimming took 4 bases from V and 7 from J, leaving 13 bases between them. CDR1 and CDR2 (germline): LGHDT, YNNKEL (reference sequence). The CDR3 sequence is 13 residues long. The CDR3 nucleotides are TGTGCCAGCAGCCGCGGCAGGGACTATGAAGCTTTCTTT. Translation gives CASSRGRDYEAFF.

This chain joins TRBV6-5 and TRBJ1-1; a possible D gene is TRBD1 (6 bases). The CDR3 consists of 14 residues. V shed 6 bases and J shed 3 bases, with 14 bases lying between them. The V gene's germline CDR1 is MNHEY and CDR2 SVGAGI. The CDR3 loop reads CASSLKQGYTEAFF. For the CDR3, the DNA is TGTGCCAGCAGCCTTAAACAGGGCTACACTGAAGCTTTCTTT.

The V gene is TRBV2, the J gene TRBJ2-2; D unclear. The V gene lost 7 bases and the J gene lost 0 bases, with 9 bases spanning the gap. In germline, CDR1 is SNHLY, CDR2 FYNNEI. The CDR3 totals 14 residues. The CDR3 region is CASIAASNTGELFF. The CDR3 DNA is TGTGCCAGCATAGCTGCCTCGAACACCGGGGAGCTGTTTTTT.

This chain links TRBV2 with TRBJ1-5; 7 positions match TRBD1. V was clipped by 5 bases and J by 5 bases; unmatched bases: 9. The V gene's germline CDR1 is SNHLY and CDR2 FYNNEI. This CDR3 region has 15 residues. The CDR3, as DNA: TGTGCCAGCAGTAATACCCGACAGGGATATCAGCCCCAGCATTTT. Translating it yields CASSNTRQGYQPQHF.

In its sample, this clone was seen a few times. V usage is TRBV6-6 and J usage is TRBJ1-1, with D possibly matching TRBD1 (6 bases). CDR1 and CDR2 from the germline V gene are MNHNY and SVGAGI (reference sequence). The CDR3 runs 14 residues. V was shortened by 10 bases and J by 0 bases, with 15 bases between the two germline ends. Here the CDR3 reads CATRETGLNTEAFF. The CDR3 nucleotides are TGTGCCACCAGGGAGACAGGATTGAACACTGAAGCTTTCTTT.

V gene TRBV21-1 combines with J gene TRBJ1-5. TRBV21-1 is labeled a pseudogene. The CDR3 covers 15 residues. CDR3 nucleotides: TGTGCCAGCAGCAAAGACATCAGGACGGGTGAGCCCCAGCATTTT. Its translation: CASSKDIRTGEPQHF.

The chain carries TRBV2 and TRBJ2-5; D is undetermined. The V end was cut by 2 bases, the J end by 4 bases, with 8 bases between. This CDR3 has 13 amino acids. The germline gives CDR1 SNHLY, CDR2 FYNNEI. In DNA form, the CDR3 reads TGTGCCAGCAGTGAATGGTGGGGAGAGACCCAGTACTTC. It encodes CASSEWWGETQYF.

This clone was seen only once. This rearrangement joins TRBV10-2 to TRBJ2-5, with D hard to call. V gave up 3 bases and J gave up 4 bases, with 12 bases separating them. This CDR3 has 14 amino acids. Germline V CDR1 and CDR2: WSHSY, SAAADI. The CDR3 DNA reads TGCGCCAGCAGTGAAGGGCCGATAGTAGAGACCCAGTACTTC. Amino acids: CASSEGPIVETQYF.

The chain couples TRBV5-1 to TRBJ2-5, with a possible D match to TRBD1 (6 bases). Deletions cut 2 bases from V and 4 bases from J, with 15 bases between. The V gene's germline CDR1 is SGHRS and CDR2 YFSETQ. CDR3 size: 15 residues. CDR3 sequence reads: CASSFVPGVGETQYF. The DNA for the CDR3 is TGCGCCAGCAGCTTTGTGCCAGGGGTAGGAGAGACCCAGTACTTC.

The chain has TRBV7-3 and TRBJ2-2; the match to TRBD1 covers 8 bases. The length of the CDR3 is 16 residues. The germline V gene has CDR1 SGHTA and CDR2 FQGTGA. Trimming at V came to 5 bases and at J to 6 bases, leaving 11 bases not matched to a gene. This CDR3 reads CASSPGQGSLSGELFF. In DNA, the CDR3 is TGTGCCAGCAGCCCTGGACAGGGAAGTCTGTCCGGGGAGCTGTTTTTT. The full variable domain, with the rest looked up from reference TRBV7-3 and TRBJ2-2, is GAGVSQTPSNKVTEKGKYVELRCDPISGHTALYWYRQSLGQGPEFLIYFQGTGAADDSGLPNDRFFAVRPEGSVSTLKIQRTERGDSAVYLCASSPGQGSLSGELFFGEGSRLTVL.

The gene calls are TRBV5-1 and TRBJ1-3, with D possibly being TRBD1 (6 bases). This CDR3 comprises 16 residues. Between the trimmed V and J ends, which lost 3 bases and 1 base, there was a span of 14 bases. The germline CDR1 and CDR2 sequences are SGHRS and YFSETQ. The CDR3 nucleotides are TGCGCCAGCAGCTCTTTACAGGGACAATCTGGAAACACCATATATTTT. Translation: CASSSLQGQSGNTIYF.

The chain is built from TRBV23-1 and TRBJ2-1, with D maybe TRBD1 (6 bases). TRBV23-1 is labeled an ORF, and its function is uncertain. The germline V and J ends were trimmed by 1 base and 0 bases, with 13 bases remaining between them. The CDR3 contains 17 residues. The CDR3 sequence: CASSQWTAGSSYNEQFF. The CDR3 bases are TGCGCCAGCAGTCAATGGACAGCCGGCAGCTCCTACAATGAGCAGTTCTTC.

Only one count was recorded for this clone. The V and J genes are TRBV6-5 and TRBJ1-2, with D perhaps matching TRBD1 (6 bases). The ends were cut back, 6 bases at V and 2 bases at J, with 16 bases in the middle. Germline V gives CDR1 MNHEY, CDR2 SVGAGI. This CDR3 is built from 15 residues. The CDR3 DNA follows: TGTGCCAGCAGCCTAGGGGGAGGAGGAAACTATGGCTACACCTTC. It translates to CASSLGGGGNYGYTF.

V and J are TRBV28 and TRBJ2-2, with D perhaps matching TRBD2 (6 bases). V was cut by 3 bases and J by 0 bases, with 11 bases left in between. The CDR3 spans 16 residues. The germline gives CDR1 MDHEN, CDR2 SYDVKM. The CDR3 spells CASSLEGVPNTGELFF. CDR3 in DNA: TGTGCCAGCAGTTTGGAGGGTGTACCGAACACCGGGGAGCTGTTTTTT.

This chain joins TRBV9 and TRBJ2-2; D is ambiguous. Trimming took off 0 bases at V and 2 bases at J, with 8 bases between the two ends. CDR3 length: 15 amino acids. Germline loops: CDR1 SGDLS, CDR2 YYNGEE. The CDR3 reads CASSVVGPNTGELFF. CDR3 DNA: TGTGCCAGCAGCGTAGTTGGGCCCAACACCGGGGAGCTGTTTTTT.